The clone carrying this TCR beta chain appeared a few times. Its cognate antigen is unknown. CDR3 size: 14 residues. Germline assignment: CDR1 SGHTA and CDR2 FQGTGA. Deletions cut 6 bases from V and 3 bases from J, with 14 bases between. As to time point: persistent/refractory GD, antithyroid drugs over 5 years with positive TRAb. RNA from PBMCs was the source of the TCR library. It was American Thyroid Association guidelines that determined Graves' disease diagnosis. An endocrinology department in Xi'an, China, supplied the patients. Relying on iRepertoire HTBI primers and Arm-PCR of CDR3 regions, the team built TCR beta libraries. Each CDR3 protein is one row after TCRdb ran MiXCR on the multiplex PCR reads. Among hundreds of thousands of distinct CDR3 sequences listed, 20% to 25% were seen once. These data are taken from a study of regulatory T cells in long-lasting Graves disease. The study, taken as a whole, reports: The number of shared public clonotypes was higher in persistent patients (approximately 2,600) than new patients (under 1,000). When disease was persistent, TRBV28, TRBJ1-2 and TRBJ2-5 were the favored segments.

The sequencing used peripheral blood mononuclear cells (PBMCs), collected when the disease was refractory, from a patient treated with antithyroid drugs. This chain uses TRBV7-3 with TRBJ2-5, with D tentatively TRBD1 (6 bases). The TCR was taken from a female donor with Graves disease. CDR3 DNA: TGTGCCAGCAGTCCCGGACAGCCAAAAGAGACCCAGTACTTC. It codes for CASSPGQPKETQYF.